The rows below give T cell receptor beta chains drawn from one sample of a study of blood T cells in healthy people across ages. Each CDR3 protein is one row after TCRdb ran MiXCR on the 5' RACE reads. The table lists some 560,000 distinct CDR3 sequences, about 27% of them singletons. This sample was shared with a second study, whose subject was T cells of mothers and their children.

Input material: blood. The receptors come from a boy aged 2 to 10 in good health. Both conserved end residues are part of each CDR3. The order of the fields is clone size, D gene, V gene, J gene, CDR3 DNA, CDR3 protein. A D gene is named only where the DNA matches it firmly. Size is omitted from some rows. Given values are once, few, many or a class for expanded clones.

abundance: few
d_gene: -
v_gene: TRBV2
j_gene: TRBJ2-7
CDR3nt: TGTGCCAGCACGCGGCGGGGCAACTACTACGAGCAGTACTTC
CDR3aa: CASTRRGNYYEQYF

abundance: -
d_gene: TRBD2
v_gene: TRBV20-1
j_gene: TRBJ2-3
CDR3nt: TGCAGTGCTAGACCACTTATAGCGGGAGAGATTACAGATACGCAGTATTTT
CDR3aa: CSARPLIAGEITDTQYF

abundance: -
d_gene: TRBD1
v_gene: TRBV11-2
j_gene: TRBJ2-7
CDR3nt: TGTGCCAGCAGCTGGACAGGGGACACCTACGAGCAGTACTTC
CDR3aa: CASSWTGDTYEQYF

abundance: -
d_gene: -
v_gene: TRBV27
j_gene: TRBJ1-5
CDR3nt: TGTGCCAGCAGTTTATCGATAACGACAGGCAATCAGCCCCAGCATTTT
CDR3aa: CASSLSITTGNQPQHF

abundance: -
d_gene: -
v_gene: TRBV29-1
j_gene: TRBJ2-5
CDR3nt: TGCAGCGTCTCAACCGGGACCACAGGGGAGACCCAGTACTTC
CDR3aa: CSVSTGTTGETQYF

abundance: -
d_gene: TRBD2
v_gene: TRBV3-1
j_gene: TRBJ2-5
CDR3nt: TGTGCCAGCAGCCAAGGAGCGGGGGGGTCTCAAGAGACCCAGTACTTC
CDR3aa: CASSQGAGGSQETQYF

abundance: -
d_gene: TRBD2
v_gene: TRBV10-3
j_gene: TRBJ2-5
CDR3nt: TGTGCCATCAGATCTAGCGGGGGGAGCTCCTACGGGCAGTACTTC
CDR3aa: CAIRSSGGSSYGQYF

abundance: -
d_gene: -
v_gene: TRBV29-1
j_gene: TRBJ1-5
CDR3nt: TGCAGCCCCAATCAGCCCCAGCATTTT
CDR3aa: CSPNQPQHF

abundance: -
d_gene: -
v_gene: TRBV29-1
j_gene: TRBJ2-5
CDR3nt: TGCAGCGTTGACCACGGTGTAAAGACCCAGTACTTC
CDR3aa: CSVDHGVKTQYF

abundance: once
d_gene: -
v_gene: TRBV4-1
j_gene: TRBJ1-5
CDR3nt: TGCGCCAGCAGTCCCGGACCGAGCGGGTGGCCCCAGCATTTT
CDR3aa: CASSPGPSGWPQHF

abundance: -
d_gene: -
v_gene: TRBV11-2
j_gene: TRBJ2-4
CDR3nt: TGTGCCAGCAGCCCGCGGGCAGCGAACATTCAGTACTTC
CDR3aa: CASSPRAANIQYF

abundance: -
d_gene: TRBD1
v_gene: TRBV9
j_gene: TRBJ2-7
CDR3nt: TGTGCCAGCAGCGCAGGACAGGGGGGATCCTACGAGCAGTACTTC
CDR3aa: CASSAGQGGSYEQYF

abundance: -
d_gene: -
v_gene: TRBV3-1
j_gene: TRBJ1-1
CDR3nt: TGTGCCAGCAGCCAAGCGGACCGACAGAACACTGAAGCTTTCTTT
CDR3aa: CASSQADRQNTEAFF

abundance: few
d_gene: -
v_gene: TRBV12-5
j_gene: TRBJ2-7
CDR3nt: TGTGCTAGTGGTTTGGCGACCCGGGTGGGCCACGAGCAGTACTTC
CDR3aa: CASGLATRVGHEQYF

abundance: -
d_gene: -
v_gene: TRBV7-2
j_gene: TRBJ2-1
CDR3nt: TGTGCCAGCAGCTTAAGAGCCCGGGAGCAGTTCTTC
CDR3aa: CASSLRAREQFF

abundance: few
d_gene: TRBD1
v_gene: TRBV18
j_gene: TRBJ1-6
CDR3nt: TGTGCCACCGGACAGGGGGCCAATTCACCCCTCCACTTT
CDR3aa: CATGQGANSPLHF

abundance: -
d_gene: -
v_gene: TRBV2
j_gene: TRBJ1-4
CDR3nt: TGTGCCAGCAGTGAAGAGGCAGGAAGGAATGAAAAACTGTTTTTT
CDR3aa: CASSEEAGRNEKLFF

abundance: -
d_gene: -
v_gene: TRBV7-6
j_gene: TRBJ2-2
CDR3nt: TGTGCCTGCGCTGGGGACCCGAGGACCGGGGAGCTGTTTTTT
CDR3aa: CACAGDPRTGELFF

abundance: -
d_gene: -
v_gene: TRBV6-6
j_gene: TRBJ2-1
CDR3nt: TGTGCCAGCAGTACGGTACTTGAGCAGTTCTTC
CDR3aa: CASSTVLEQFF

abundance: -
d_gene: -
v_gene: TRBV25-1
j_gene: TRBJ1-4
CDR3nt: TGTGCCAGCAGTGATCTAGGCGATGAAAAACTGTTTTTT
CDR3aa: CASSDLGDEKLFF

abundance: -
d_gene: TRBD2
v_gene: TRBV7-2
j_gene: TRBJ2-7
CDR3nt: TGTGCCAGCAGCTTAGCGTTAGCGGGGGGGCAGGAGCAGTACTTC
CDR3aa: CASSLALAGGQEQYF

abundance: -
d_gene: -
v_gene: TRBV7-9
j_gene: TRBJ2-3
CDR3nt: TGTGCCAGCAGCTTAGGCAGGGGTGTTGCAGATACGCAGTATTTT
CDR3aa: CASSLGRGVADTQYF

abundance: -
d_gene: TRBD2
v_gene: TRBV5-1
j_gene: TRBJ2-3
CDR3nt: TGCGCCAGCAGCTTGATTGAGGGAGGGACCACAGATACGCAGTATTTT
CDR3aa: CASSLIEGGTTDTQYF

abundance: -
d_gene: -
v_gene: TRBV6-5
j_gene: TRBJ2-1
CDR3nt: TGTGCCAGCAGCGCCCCTAGGGGGAATAATGAGCAGTTCTTC
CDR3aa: CASSAPRGNNEQFF

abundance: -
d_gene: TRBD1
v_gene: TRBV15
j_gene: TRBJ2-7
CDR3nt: TGTGCCACCAGCAGAGAGCGAGACAGGGACGAGCAGTACTTC
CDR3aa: CATSRERDRDEQYF

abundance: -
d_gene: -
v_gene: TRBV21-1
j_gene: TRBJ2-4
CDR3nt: TGTGCCAGCAGCAAGAAGGGTGCGGAGCGTAACGCCAAAAACATTCAGTACTTC
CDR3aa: CASSKKGAERNAKNIQYF

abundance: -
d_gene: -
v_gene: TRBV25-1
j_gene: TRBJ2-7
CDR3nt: TGTGCCAGCAGTGAGGGAACATTAGACGAGCAGTACTTC
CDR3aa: CASSEGTLDEQYF

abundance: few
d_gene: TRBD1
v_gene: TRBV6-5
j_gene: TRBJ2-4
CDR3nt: TGTGCCAGCAGGGGGACAGGACCCCGGGGGGCCAAAAACATTCAGTACTTC
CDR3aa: CASRGTGPRGAKNIQYF

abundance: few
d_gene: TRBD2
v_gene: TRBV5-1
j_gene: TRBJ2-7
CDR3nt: TGCGCCAGCAGCTTCGGAGCGGGAGGGTACGAGCAGTACTTC
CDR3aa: CASSFGAGGYEQYF

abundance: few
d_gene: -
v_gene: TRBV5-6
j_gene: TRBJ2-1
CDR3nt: TGTGCCAGCAGCTCGAGGGGCCCAGGAGGGGGCTACAATGAGCAGTTCTTC
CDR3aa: CASSSRGPGGGYNEQFF